The 29 T cell receptor beta chains presented below share a single source sample, sequenced in a study of T-cell reconstitution after alpha-beta-depleted transplantation in children listed by TCRdb under 2016. Preparation of the library involved PCR. Reads for this sample came from an Illumina HiSeq 2500. To normalize quantification of the TCRbeta repertoire, the TCR libraries were built with molecular barcoding that relied on unique molecular identifiers. TCRdb passed the public sequencing reads through fastp at Q25 and MiXCR, retaining productive beta sequences. Records with the same CDR3 protein are collapsed into one entry carrying the most frequent genes and DNA. Recorded for this sample are 450,000 to 550,000 distinct CDR3 sequences; about 10% of them occurred a single time. The ten largest account for 12% to 15% of the sample. This specimen's treatment or condition label, per the study, means: allogeneic hematopoietic cell transplantation with graft depleted of TCRalphabeta T cells and CD19 B cells.

Sequencing used PBMCs, mostly from graft donor cells, obtained 180 days after TCRalphabeta/CD19-depleted stem cell transplant. These receptors were obtained from a female patient younger than 10 who had a stem cell transplant for aplastic anemia, so the T cells may come from the graft donor.

The chain couples TRBV20-1 to TRBJ2-1, with a weak D call TRBD2 (5 bases). In germline, CDR1 is DFQATT, CDR2 SNEGSKA (reference sequence). CDR3 length: 13 amino acids. The ends were cut back, 8 bases at V and 9 bases at J, with 20 bases in the middle. Written as DNA, the CDR3 is TGCAGTACTGGCCCCCGGGATAGGGTTGAGCAGTTCTTC. This codes for CSTGPRDRVEQFF.

This clonotype has more than one count but fewer than ten. The chain couples TRBV5-1 to TRBJ1-6, with a tentative D call TRBD1 (5 bases). This CDR3 region has 16 residues. V was shortened by 3 bases and J by 7 bases, with 17 bases between the two germline ends. Looked up from germline, CDR1 is SGHRS and CDR2 is YFSETQ. The CDR3 DNA reads as TGCGCCAGCAGCTCAACCTCCGGGACGGCAAATTCACCCCTCCACTTT. This codes for CASSSTSGTANSPLHF.

This clonotype was seen a few times. The chain has TRBV15 and TRBJ2-1; 7 bases fit TRBD2. CDR1 LNHNV and CDR2 YYDKDF come from the germline V gene (reference sequence). The CDR3 runs to 14 residues. Germline trimming cut 5 bases from V and 8 bases from J; bases unmatched to any gene: 9. CDR3 amino acids: CATSPIGGGYEQFF. CDR3 in DNA: TGTGCCACCAGCCCTATTGGGGGAGGGTATGAGCAGTTCTTC.

This clonotype appeared a few times. CDR3 DNA: TGTGCCACCAGCAGAGATTGGGGAAGCGCAGACACCGGGGAGCTGTTTTTT. The encoded protein is CATSRDWGSADTGELFF. The chain employs TRBV15 and TRBJ2-2; no clear D. CDR1 and CDR2 (germline): LNHNV, YYDKDF (reference sequence). There are 17 residues in the CDR3. Trimming removed 0 bases from V and 3 bases from J, with 14 bases in between.

There are a few counts of this clonotype. This rearrangement joins TRBV7-2 to TRBJ1-6; TRBD1 matches at 7 bases. The CDR3 length is 17 residues. V lost 5 bases to trimming and J lost 11 bases; unmatched junction nucleotides: 18. Germline loops: CDR1 SGHTA, CDR2 FQGNSA. CDR3 loop: CASSQTVQGMWWAPLHF. CDR3 nucleotides: TGTGCCAGCAGCCAGACCGTACAGGGGATGTGGTGGGCACCCCTCCACTTT.

The rearrangement uses TRBV7-2 and TRBJ2-1, with D possibly TRBD2 on 6 matching bases. The CDR3 covers 15 residues. V dropped 4 bases and J dropped 6 bases, with 16 bases sitting between them. Germline V gives CDR1 SGHTA, CDR2 FQGNSA. The CDR3 nucleotides read TGTGCCAGCAGCTCCCGACCCTCCGGGGGCAATGAGCAGTTCTTC. This codes for CASSSRPSGGNEQFF.

A few counts support this clonotype. This chain connects TRBV6-1 to TRBJ2-3, with a possible D match to TRBD2 (5 bases). The CDR3 contains 14 residues. CDR1 and CDR2 from the germline V gene are MNHNS and SASEGT. V was pared by 5 bases and J by 2 bases, with 11 bases between. CDR3 sequence (DNA): TGTGCCAGCAGTAAACACCGGGACACAGATACGCAGTATTTT. Protein sequence: CASSKHRDTDTQYF.

This clonotype was counted at least ten times. The J gene is TRBJ2-1, the V gene TRBV12-3 or TRBV12-4; weak D call: TRBD2 (6 bases). V lost 2 bases and J lost 3, with 14 bases in between. The CDR3 consists of 16 residues. As DNA, the CDR3 is TGTGCCAGCAGTTTACCGGGACTTCTCGACTACAATGAGCAGTTCTTC. Translation gives CASSLPGLLDYNEQFF.

Only a few counts were recorded for this clonotype. The gene calls are TRBV14 and TRBJ1-1; D is uncertain. The ends were cut back, 1 base at V and 1 base at J, with 10 bases in the middle. The CDR3 covers 15 residues. Germline V lookup: CDR1 SGHDN, CDR2 FVKESK. The DNA of the CDR3 is TGTGCCAGCAGCCAAGTGCCGGGAACGAACACTGAAGCTTTCTTT. It specifies CASSQVPGTNTEAFF.

This clonotype showed up just a few times. The J gene is TRBJ1-2, the V gene TRBV12-3 or TRBV12-4; D remains unclear. CDR3 length: 13 amino acids. The ends were cut back, 4 bases at V and 3 bases at J, with 9 bases in the middle. The DNA of the CDR3 is TGTGCCAGCAGTTCCCGGCCCTACTATGGCTACACCTTC. It encodes CASSSRPYYGYTF.

This clonotype has only a few counts. The chain has TRBV30 and TRBJ2-7; TRBD1 aligns across 9 bases. The V and J ends lost 3 bases and 2 bases, in that order; junction bases with no gene match: 5. Germline V gene data show CDR1 as GTSNPN and CDR2 as SVGIG (reference sequence). CDR3 length: 14 amino acids. The CDR3 DNA is TGTGCCTGGAGACGTGGACAGGGGCCCTACGAGCAGTACTTC. Its translation: CAWRRGQGPYEQYF.

V gene TRBV5-4 combines with J gene TRBJ1-2; possibly TRBD1 for D (6 bases). V was shortened by 4 bases and J by 4 bases, with 11 bases between the two germline ends. The CDR3 sequence is 13 residues long. Germline V CDR1 and CDR2: SGHNT, YYREEE (reference sequence). The CDR3 loop reads CASSHRVVYGYTF. The CDR3 coding sequence is TGTGCCAGCAGCCACAGGGTCGTCTATGGCTACACCTTC.

CDR3 region: CAWSVGGREAFF. CDR3 nucleotide sequence: TGTGCCTGGAGCGTCGGTGGCCGCGAAGCTTTCTTT. V usage is TRBV30 and J usage is TRBJ1-1; no clear D gene. V was clipped by 3 bases and J by 8 bases, with 13 bases between them. The CDR3 consists of 12 residues. Germline V gene data show CDR1 as GTSNPN and CDR2 as SVGIG (reference sequence).

The table lists this clonotype with a few counts. This CDR3 reads CAISKEQGPDTQYF. The DNA for the CDR3 is TGTGCCATCAGTAAAGAACAGGGCCCGGATACGCAGTATTTT. The chain links TRBV10-3 to TRBJ2-3; tentatively, D is TRBD1 (6 bases). CDR3 length: 14 amino acids. V was shortened by 5 bases and J by 6 bases, with 15 bases between the two germline ends. Germline V CDR1 and CDR2: ENHRY, SYGVKD.

This clonotype was recorded a few times. The chain has TRBV4-1 and TRBJ2-7, with TRBD2 matching 10 bases. Germline assignment: CDR1 MGHRA and CDR2 YSYEKL. Unmatched junction bases numbered 4, after V lost 0 bases and J lost 2 bases. This CDR3 is 16 amino acids long. This CDR3 reads CASSQDASGGAYEQYV. The CDR3 DNA follows: TGCGCCAGCAGCCAAGATGCTAGCGGGGGAGCCTACGAGCAGTACGTC.

The chain couples TRBV6-1 to TRBJ2-1; tentatively, D is TRBD1 (6 bases). The CDR3 has 15 residues. From germline, CDR1 is MNHNS and CDR2 SASEGT. The V end lost 6 bases, the J end lost 0 bases, and 12 bases lay between the germline ends. This CDR3 reads CASSFGQSSYNEQFF. DNA for the CDR3: TGTGCCAGCAGCTTCGGACAGAGCTCCTACAATGAGCAGTTCTTC.

This clonotype was observed a few times. The V call is TRBV11-2, the J call TRBJ2-1, with 10 bases fitting TRBD2. The V and J ends lost 4 bases and 3 bases, in that order; junction bases with no gene match: 15. The CDR3 contains 19 residues. The germline V gene encodes CDR1 SGHAT and CDR2 FQNNGV. Here the CDR3 reads CASSSPNWSGRAGYNEQFF. In DNA form, the CDR3 reads TGTGCCAGCAGCTCCCCAAATTGGAGCGGGAGGGCCGGCTACAATGAGCAGTTCTTC.

The chain recombines TRBV12-3 or TRBV12-4 with TRBJ1-6, with D unresolved. Between the trimmed V and J ends, which lost 2 bases and 9 bases, there was a span of 5 bases. The CDR3 spans 12 residues. The CDR3 DNA follows: TGTGCCAGCAGTTTAATAGCTTCACCCCTCCACTTT. It is translated as CASSLIASPLHF.

V gene TRBV3-1 combines with J gene TRBJ2-7; 12 nucleotides align to TRBD1. This CDR3 is 21 amino acids long. Looked up from germline, CDR1 is LGHDT and CDR2 is YNNKEL (reference sequence). V shed 3 bases and J 7 bases; nucleotides not matched to a gene: 25. The CDR3 region has the DNA TGTGCCAGCAGCCAGCCGGGACAGGGGGCGCATGCAGCGGGGGGACCTTGGGAGCAGTACGTC. Translation: CASSQPGQGAHAAGGPWEQYV.

This clonotype was observed a handful of times. This chain links TRBV12-3 or TRBV12-4 with TRBJ1-5, with a tentative D call TRBD1 (6 bases). The CDR3 is 14 amino acids. V shed 6 bases and J shed 1 base, with 10 bases lying between them. This CDR3 is CASRGQLSNQPQHF. The CDR3 DNA is TGTGCCAGCAGAGGACAGTTGAGCAATCAGCCCCAGCATTTT.

This clonotype was recorded at least ten times. The CDR3 loop is CSVETPGQGAWETQYF. The CDR3 region has the DNA TGCAGCGTTGAAACTCCGGGACAGGGGGCTTGGGAGACCCAGTACTTC. The gene calls are TRBV29-1 and TRBJ2-5, with 12 bases fitting TRBD1. The CDR3 runs to 16 residues. Germline V gene data show CDR1 as SQVTM and CDR2 as ANQGSEA. Losses at the gene ends were 2 bases for V and 5 bases for J; bases not matched to a gene: 9.

The CDR3 DNA follows: TGTGCCGGTCAGGGGTTCGGGGGCCAAGAGACCCAGTACTTC. The encoded protein is CAGQGFGGQETQYF. The V and J genes are TRBV7-9 and TRBJ2-5, with D possibly called TRBD1 or TRBD2 (6 bases each). The V end was cut by 11 bases, the J end by 1 base, with 17 bases between. Germline V CDR1 and CDR2: SEHNR, FQNEAQ (reference sequence). This CDR3 spans 14 amino acids.

The rearrangement uses TRBV27 and TRBJ1-6; D uncertain. CDR3 length: 13 amino acids. V was cut by 3 bases and J by 7 bases, with 7 bases left in between. Germline V lookup: CDR1 MNHEY, CDR2 SMNVEV (reference sequence). The CDR3 spells CASSFQRNSPLHF. In DNA, the CDR3 is TGTGCCAGCAGTTTTCAACGGAATTCACCCCTCCACTTT.

This clonotype was seen a few times. This chain links TRBV15 with TRBJ1-6; 7 bases map to TRBD1. Germline lookup yields CDR1 LNHNV and CDR2 YYDKDF (reference sequence). Trimming took 4 bases from V and 6 from J; bases not matched to a gene: 6. CDR3 length: 15 amino acids. The CDR3 loop is CATSTIRQGNSPLHF. Here the CDR3 DNA reads TGTGCCACCAGCACCATCCGACAGGGTAATTCACCCCTCCACTTT. Filled out from reference TRBV15 and TRBJ1-6, the complete variable domain reads DAMVIQNPRYQVTQFGKPVTLSCSQTLNHNVMYWYQQKSSQAPKLLFHYYDKDFNNEADTPDNFQSRRPNTSFCFLDIRSPGLGDTAMYLCATSTIRQGNSPLHFGNGTRLTVT.

The chain is built from TRBV14 and TRBJ2-3; D unresolved. V was cut by 0 bases and J by 3 bases, with 4 bases left in between. CDR1 is SGHDN, CDR2 FVKESK, per germline. The CDR3 has 13 amino acids. The CDR3 bases are TGTGCCAGCAGCCAAGAGGCAACAGATACGCAGTATTTT. Translated, it gives CASSQEATDTQYF.

This clonotype was seen a few times. The chain recombines TRBV7-9 with TRBJ2-2; TRBD1 matches 9 bases. The trim removed 5 bases at V and 5 bases at J, leaving 3 bases unmatched. Germline V gene lookup returns CDR1 SEHNR and CDR2 FQNEAQ (reference sequence). The CDR3 is made up of 14 amino acids. Here the CDR3 DNA reads TGTGCCAGCAGCACCGGACAGGGGACCGGGGAGCTGTTTTTT. Its translation: CASSTGQGTGELFF.

This clonotype appeared many times. The chain couples TRBV12-3 or TRBV12-4 to TRBJ2-5; 8 nucleotides match TRBD2. The CDR3 covers 18 residues. After removal of 7 bases from V and 7 bases from J, the junction contained 23 bases not matched to a gene. The CDR3 loop reads CASTDQTSVNKMVRTQYF. Here the CDR3 DNA reads TGTGCCAGCACCGACCAGACTAGCGTAAACAAGATGGTGAGGACCCAGTACTTC.

The V call is TRBV10-3, the J call TRBJ2-3; a possible D gene is TRBD2 (6 bases). The ends were cut back, 5 bases at V and 2 bases at J, with 17 bases in the middle. CDR3 length: 16 amino acids. Germline V lookup: CDR1 ENHRY, CDR2 SYGVKD. CDR3 region: CAISLELASPTDTQYF. In DNA, the CDR3 is TGTGCCATCAGTCTCGAACTAGCCTCCCCCACAGATACGCAGTATTTT.

This clonotype came up a few times. The chain combines TRBV25-1 with TRBJ2-3; 11 bases align to TRBD2. The length of the CDR3 is 16 residues. In germline, CDR1 is MGHDK, CDR2 SYGVNS. The V segment lost 4 bases and the J segment 2 bases; nucleotides outside the gene matches: 5. The CDR3 region is CASSGKGLAVTDTQYF. CDR3 bases: TGTGCCAGCAGTGGAAAGGGACTAGCGGTCACAGATACGCAGTATTTT.